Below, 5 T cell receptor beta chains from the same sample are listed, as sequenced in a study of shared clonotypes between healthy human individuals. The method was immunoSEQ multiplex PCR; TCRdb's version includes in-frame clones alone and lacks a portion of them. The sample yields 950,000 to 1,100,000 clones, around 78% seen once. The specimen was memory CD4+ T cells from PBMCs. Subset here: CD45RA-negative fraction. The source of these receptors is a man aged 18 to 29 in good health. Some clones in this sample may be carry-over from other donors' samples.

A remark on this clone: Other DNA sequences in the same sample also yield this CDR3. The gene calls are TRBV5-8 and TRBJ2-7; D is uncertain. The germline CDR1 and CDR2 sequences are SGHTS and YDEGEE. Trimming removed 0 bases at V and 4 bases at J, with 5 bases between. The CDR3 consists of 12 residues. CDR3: CASSLGRYEQYF. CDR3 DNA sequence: TGTGCCAGCAGCTTGGGCAGATACGAGCAGTACTTC.

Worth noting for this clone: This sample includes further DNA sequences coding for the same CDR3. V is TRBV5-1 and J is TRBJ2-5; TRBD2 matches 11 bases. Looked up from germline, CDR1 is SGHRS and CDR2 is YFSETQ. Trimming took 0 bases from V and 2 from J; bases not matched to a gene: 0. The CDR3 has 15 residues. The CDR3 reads CASSLGLAGQETQYF. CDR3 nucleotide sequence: TGCGCCAGCAGCTTGGGACTAGCGGGGCAAGAGACCCAGTACTTC.

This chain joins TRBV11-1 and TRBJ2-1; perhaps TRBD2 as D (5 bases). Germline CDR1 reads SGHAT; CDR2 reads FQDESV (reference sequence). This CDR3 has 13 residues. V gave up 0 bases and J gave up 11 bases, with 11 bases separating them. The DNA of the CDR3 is TGTGCCAGCAGCTTAGCCGACCGGGGTAAGCAGTTCTTC. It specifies CASSLADRGKQFF.

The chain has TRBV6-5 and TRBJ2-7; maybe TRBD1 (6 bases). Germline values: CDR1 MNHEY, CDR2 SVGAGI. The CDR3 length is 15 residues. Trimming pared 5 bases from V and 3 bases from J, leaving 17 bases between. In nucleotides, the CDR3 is TGTGCCAGCAGTCGATCCAGGGGAGAGGGCTACGAGCAGTACTTC. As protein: CASSRSRGEGYEQYF.

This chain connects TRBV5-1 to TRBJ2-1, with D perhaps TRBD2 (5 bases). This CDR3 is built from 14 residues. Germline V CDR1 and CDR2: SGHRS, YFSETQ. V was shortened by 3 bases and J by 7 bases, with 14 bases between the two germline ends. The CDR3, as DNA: TGCGCCAGCAGCTCTGCAACTAGTCGGAATGAGCAGTTCTTC. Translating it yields CASSSATSRNEQFF.